The T cell receptor (beta chain) under discussion was sequenced for a study of blood T cell repertoires in COVID-19. Across the study: In each case, the material was cDNA or gDNA derived from T cells, B-cell-depleted T cells, or PBMCs.

How the authors handled the data: Estimates of nucleated cell counts were drawn from the amplification of reference gene primers. The assay was immunoSEQ multiplex PCR, and TCRdb's table has in-frame clones only and misses some. V and J calls and clone size are as listed in that table; D and trimming were resolved from the DNA. Of 200,000 to 300,000 clones in the sample, approximately 89% were seen once. Germline V gene sequence: CDR1 SQVTM, CDR2 ANQGSEA. The CDR3 contains 14 residues. Trimming pared 7 bases from V and 5 bases from J, leaving 20 bases between. V usage is TRBV29-1 and J usage is TRBJ2-5, with D possibly TRBD1 on 6 matching bases. The specimen sequenced was PBMCs or T cells enriched from blood (not recorded which). The source is a woman aged 18-29 years who had recovered from COVID-19. The CDR3 loop reads CSGGQVSLRETQYF. In DNA, the CDR3 is TGCAGCGGGGGGCAGGTTTCCCTTCGGGAGACCCAGTACTTC. Full variable domain (remainder filled in from reference TRBV29-1 and TRBJ2-5): SAVISQKPSRDICQRGTSLTIQCQVDSQVTMMFWYRQQPGQSLTLIATANQGSEATYESGFVIDKFPISRPNLTFSTLTVSNMSPEDSSIYLCSGGQVSLRETQYFGPGTRLLVL.